This TCR beta chain appears in the sequencing data of a study of identifying expanded T cells in peripheral blood. Using immunoSEQ multiplex PCR, the repertoire was profiled, and TCRdb retains in-frame clones only, with some absent. The data hold some 130,000 clones, with less than 90% observed a single time. This clone was detected only once. This CDR3 is 10 amino acids long. Unmatched junction bases numbered 1, after V lost 5 bases and J lost 9 bases. Germline CDR1 and CDR2: SGHVS and FQNEAQ. This TCR was recovered from a person aged 18-69 years in good health. The chain recombines TRBV7-8 with TRBJ2-7; TRBD2 matches 7 bases. Specimen: blood. This CDR3 reads CASSREAQYF. CDR3 DNA sequence: TGTGCCAGCAGCCGGGAGGCGCAGTACTTC.